Listed below are T cell receptor beta chains from one sample, sequenced in a study of CD8+CD57+ T cells in acquired aplastic anemia. Each CDR3 protein gets one entry after TCRdb re-called the reads with MiXCR. The table records some 280,000 distinct CDR3 sequences, approximately 55% of them present only once. The sequenced material came from sorted CD4+, CD8+, or CD8+CD57+ T cells (not recorded which) from PBMCs. These receptors originate from a human donor with severe aplastic anemia or a healthy control (not recorded which). CDR3s include the opening cysteine and the closing phenylalanine or tryptophan. D genes are given only for firm matches. Where a row states a size, it is once, few, many or the class of an expanded clone; other rows omit it.

d_call	v_call	j_call	clone_size	cdr3_nt	cdr3_aa
.	TRBV11-2	TRBJ2-1	many	TGTGCCAGCAGCTTAGTACGGAGGGGTTTCATGGGGAATGAGCAGTTCTTC	CASSLVRRGFMGNEQFF
TRBD2	TRBV20-1	TRBJ2-5	.	TGCGGATCTGAGGCGGGGGGTAAAGAGACCCAGTACTTC	CGSEAGGKETQYF
TRBD2	TRBV20-1	TRBJ2-1	.	TGCAGTGCTAGAGATGAAGGCGGGAGGGATTACAATGAGCAGTTCTTC	CSARDEGGRDYNEQFF
TRBD1	TRBV5-1	TRBJ1-4	many	TGCGCCAGCAGAACCGGGACAGGGGAGAATGAAAAACTGTTTTTT	CASRTGTGENEKLFF
.	TRBV14	TRBJ1-5	many	TGTGCCAGCAGCCAAGTGGGACACAATCAGCCCCAGCATTTT	CASSQVGHNQPQHF
.	TRBV11-3	TRBJ2-1	many	TGTGCCAGCAGCTCCACAAGGAAGGGCGAGCAGTTCTTC	CASSSTRKGEQFF
.	TRBV7-6	TRBJ2-2	.	TGTGCCAGCAGCTTAGCAGCGAACACCGGGGAGCTGTTTTTT	CASSLAANTGELFF
.	TRBV29-1	TRBJ2-5	.	TGCAGCGTTGAAGCGGGTCGTCCCCAGTACTTC	CSVEAGRPQYF
.	TRBV5-8	TRBJ1-4	many	TGTGCCAGCAGCTCGCAACCAACTAATGAAAAACTGTTTTTT	CASSSQPTNEKLFF
.	TRBV4-1	TRBJ2-7	.	TGCGCCAGCAGCCAGAGGGGGGAGGGCCTGGACGAGCAGTACTTC	CASSQRGEGLDEQYF
TRBD1	TRBV5-6	TRBJ1-5	many	TGTGCCAGCAGTCGGACAGGGGGCCGATACAATCAGCCCCAGCATTTT	CASSRTGGRYNQPQHF
TRBD1	TRBV19	TRBJ1-2	many	TGTGCCAGTAGTAGACAGGGAAAGGAATATGGCTACACCTTC	CASSRQGKEYGYTF
.	TRBV25-1	TRBJ1-4	few	TGTGCCAGCAGTAGTGAAAAACTGTTTTTT	CASSSEKLFF
.	TRBV29-1	TRBJ1-6	.	TGCAGCGACGGGACGGTGGGTTCACCCCTCCACTTT	CSDGTVGSPLHF
TRBD2	TRBV24-1	TRBJ2-3	few	TGTGCCACCAGTGATTTTAGCGGGAGCATACAAAATACGCAGTATTTT	CATSDFSGSIQNTQYF
.	TRBV19	TRBJ2-1	.	TGTGCCAGTAGAGGCGTACGGACCAGCTCCTACAATGAGCAGTTCTTC	CASRGVRTSSYNEQFF
.	TRBV19	TRBJ1-3	few	TGTGCCAGTAGTTATGGGTCTGGAAACACCATATATTTT	CASSYGSGNTIYF
TRBD1	TRBV9	TRBJ2-7	many	TGTGCCAGCAGCGTAGGAGGACAGGTCGGTTCCTACGAGCAGTACTTC	CASSVGGQVGSYEQYF
.	TRBV12-3/TRBV12-4	TRBJ2-1	many	TGTGCCAGCAGGGGACGCGTGTGGGGGCGAGGGAATGAGCAGTTCTTC	CASRGRVWGRGNEQFF
.	TRBV6-6	TRBJ2-5	many	TGTGCCAGCAGGGGTAATGAGGAGTCACTAGAGAAGACCCAGTACTTC	CASRGNEESLEKTQYF
.	TRBV5-1	TRBJ2-7	.	TGCGCCAGCAGCTTTTACGGAACCTACGAGCAGTACTTC	CASSFYGTYEQYF
TRBD2	TRBV20-1	TRBJ2-7	.	TGCAGTGCTAGTCCCCTGGGACTACCTACCTACGAGCAGTACTTC	CSASPLGLPTYEQYF
.	TRBV20-1	TRBJ2-4	many	TGCAGTGCTAACGATCTAGCCAAAAACATTCAGTACTTC	CSANDLAKNIQYF
.	TRBV4-1	TRBJ2-5	many	TGCGCCAGCAGCCAAGACCGATTGTTATACCAAGAGACCCAGTACTTC	CASSQDRLLYQETQYF
TRBD2	TRBV2	TRBJ2-7	.	TGTGCCAGCAGTGAAGCGCGGTTCCAGCGGGGCGAGCAGTACTTC	CASSEARFQRGEQYF
TRBD2	TRBV2	TRBJ2-1	.	TGTGCCAGCAGTGCCGGGACTAGCGGGGGTACCACCGAGCAGTTCTTC	CASSAGTSGGTTEQFF
.	TRBV6-1	TRBJ2-7	.	TGTGCCAGCAGTCTAAGTGCCGAAAGGTCGTACGAGCAGTACTTC	CASSLSAERSYEQYF
TRBD1	TRBV19	TRBJ2-3	.	TGTGCCACCGGACAGGACCACACAGATACGCAGTATTTT	CATGQDHTDTQYF
.	TRBV7-3	TRBJ2-5	many	TGTGCCAGCTCCGGGACGGTTCAAGAGACCCAGTACTTC	CASSGTVQETQYF
.	TRBV20-1	TRBJ1-2	many	TGCAGTGCTAGAGATCTAAGGGTTGCTGCAGCAGTTGGTGGCTACACCTTC	CSARDLRVAAAVGGYTF
TRBD1	TRBV29-1	TRBJ2-7	.	TGCAGCGTTGCGACAGGGGGCGAGCAGTACTTC	CSVATGGEQYF
.	TRBV7-2	TRBJ1-1	.	TGTGCCAGCAGCTTAGCAGCGGGGGCGCAAGCTTTCTTT	CASSLAAGAQAFF
.	TRBV6-1	TRBJ2-1	many	TGTGCCAGCGGCGGGCGGGGAAGCTCCTACAATGAGCAGTTCTTC	CASGGRGSSYNEQFF
.	TRBV18	TRBJ1-1	few	TGTGCCAGCTCACCACGGATGAACACTGAAGCTTTCTTT	CASSPRMNTEAFF
.	TRBV15	TRBJ1-1	.	TGTGCCACCAGCAGAGTGAGGCAGAACACTGAGGCTTTCTTT	CATSRVRQNTEAFF
.	TRBV20-1	TRBJ2-2	.	TGCAGTGCTAAGGACAGCCTCCCCACCGGGAAGCTGGTTTTT	CSAKDSLPTGKLVF
TRBD2	TRBV20-1	TRBJ2-3	.	TGCAGTGCTAGAGGTGGACTAGCGGGAGGGGGGACGCAGTATTTT	CSARGGLAGGGTQYF
.	TRBV7-9	TRBJ1-2	.	TGTGCCAGCAGCGGGGCTGGCTACACCTTC	CASSGAGYTF
.	TRBV12-5	TRBJ1-6	many	TGTGCTAGTGGTTTGGAGGCGGGTTCACCCCTCCACTTT	CASGLEAGSPLHF
.	TRBV9	TRBJ1-6	.	TGTGCCAGCAGCCCAGGCGGCTATAATTCACCCCTCCACTTT	CASSPGGYNSPLHF
.	TRBV9	TRBJ2-1	.	TGTGCCAGCAGCGTAGGGAGCAATGAGCAGTTCTTC	CASSVGSNEQFF
TRBD1	TRBV7-2	TRBJ2-2	.	TGTGCCAGCAGCCCCCAGGACAGGGTAAACACCGGGGAGCTGTTTTTT	CASSPQDRVNTGELFF
.	TRBV12-3/TRBV12-4	TRBJ1-2	.	TGTGCCAGCAGTCACTCCGGGGGGGTGGCTAGCTATGGCTACACCTTC	CASSHSGGVASYGYTF
TRBD1	TRBV10-1	TRBJ2-7	few	TGCGCCAGCAGCCGAAGGACAGGGGCCTACGAGCAGTACTTC	CASSRRTGAYEQYF
.	TRBV20-1	TRBJ1-6	few	TGCAGTGCTAGAGATGAGGGTAGCTCCTATAATTCACCCCTCCACTTT	CSARDEGSSYNSPLHF
TRBD1	TRBV9	TRBJ2-1	few	TGTGCCAGCAGCGTAATGGTGACAGGGGCCTACAATGAGCAGTTCTTC	CASSVMVTGAYNEQFF
TRBD1	TRBV2	TRBJ1-4	many	TGTGCCAGAGGCGGGACAGCCGCAACTAATGAAAAACTGTTTTTT	CARGGTAATNEKLFF
.	TRBV5-6	TRBJ1-6	.	TGTGCCAGCAGCTTAAAACTAGGGACACCGCGGAGTCCACCCCTCCACTTT	CASSLKLGTPRSPPLHF
TRBD2	TRBV20-1	TRBJ2-1	.	TGCAGTGCTAATCTCAAGCGGGGGCGTTACAATGAGCAGTTCTTC	CSANLKRGRYNEQFF
.	TRBV2	TRBJ1-1	.	TGTGCCAGCAGCTCGGCGGGAGGGAGCACTGAAGCTTTCTTT	CASSSAGGSTEAFF
.	TRBV3-1	TRBJ2-3	.	TGTGCCAGCAGCCGCCCTGGCAAAGCAGGGGCGGGTGATACGCAGTATTTT	CASSRPGKAGAGDTQYF
.	TRBV4-3	TRBJ1-2	many	TGCGCCAGCAGCCAAGATGGCGGGGCAGCCACCTATGGCTACACCTTC	CASSQDGGAATYGYTF
.	TRBV6-1	TRBJ2-1	many	TGTGCCAGCAGATATAGGATACGCGACAATGAGCAGTTCTTC	CASRYRIRDNEQFF
TRBD2	TRBV2	TRBJ2-5	.	TGTGCCAGCAGTGAATGGGGGACTAGCGTAGAGACCCAGTACTTC	CASSEWGTSVETQYF
TRBD1	TRBV20-1	TRBJ1-3	.	TGCAGTGCTAGAACCCCGACAGGGGGTTTCGCCGGGAACACCATATATTTT	CSARTPTGGFAGNTIYF
.	TRBV7-2	TRBJ2-1	.	TGTGCCAGCAGCTTAGGGCGGGGCGGAGAGGGGCATGAGCAGTTCTTC	CASSLGRGGEGHEQFF
TRBD2	TRBV7-2	TRBJ2-1	.	TGTGCCAGCAGCTTATATTCTAGCGGGGGATTAAATGAGCAGTTCTTC	CASSLYSSGGLNEQFF
.	TRBV7-9	TRBJ1-5	many	TGTGCCAGCAGCTTAGGCCTTGGGGATAGCAATCAGCCCCAGCATTTT	CASSLGLGDSNQPQHF
TRBD1	TRBV7-3	TRBJ2-7	.	TGTGCCAGCAGCTTAACTACGGGGACAGGGCGGGACGAGCAGTACTTC	CASSLTTGTGRDEQYF